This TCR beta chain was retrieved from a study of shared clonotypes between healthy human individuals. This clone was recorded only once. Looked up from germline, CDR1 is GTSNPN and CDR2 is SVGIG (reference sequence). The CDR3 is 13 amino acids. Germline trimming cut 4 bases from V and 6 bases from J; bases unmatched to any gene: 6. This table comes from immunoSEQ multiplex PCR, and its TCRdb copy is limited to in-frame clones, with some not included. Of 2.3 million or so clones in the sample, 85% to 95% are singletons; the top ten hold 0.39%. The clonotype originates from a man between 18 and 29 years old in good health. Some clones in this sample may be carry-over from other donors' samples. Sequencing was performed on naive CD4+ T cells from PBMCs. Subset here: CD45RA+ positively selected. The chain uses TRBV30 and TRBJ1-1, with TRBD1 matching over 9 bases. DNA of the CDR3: TGTGCCTGGAACACGGACAGGGGTTCTGAAGCTTTCTTT. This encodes CAWNTDRGSEAFF.